This T cell receptor beta chain was captured in a study of blood T cells in healthy people across ages. The CDR3 loop spans 16 amino acids. Germline V gives CDR1 SGHVS, CDR2 FQNEAQ. A J-beta primer mix and a sample-barcoded 5' primer were used in a second PCR of roughly 7 to 12 cycles. TCRdb redid the calling of the 5' RACE reads with MiXCR, one entry per CDR3 protein. The top ten hold under 65% of the sample, which has hundreds of thousands of distinct CDR3 sequences, approximately 47% seen once. Study results and limitations: Long-lived donors exceeded aged donors in naive CD4+ cells and diversity.

In its sample, this clonotype was seen a few times. Antigen specificity is unknown. The sequence was collected from a man aged 55-75 years in good health. The sample was blood. The V call is TRBV7-8, the J call TRBJ2-1; the match to TRBD2 covers 9 bases. The better agreement between TRBJ2-7 and the DNA end casts doubt on the J call. This chain's CDR3 is CASNPLPRGGYNEQYF. DNA of the CDR3: TGTGCCAGCAACCCTCTGCCGCGGGGGGGTTACAATGAGCAGTACTTC.